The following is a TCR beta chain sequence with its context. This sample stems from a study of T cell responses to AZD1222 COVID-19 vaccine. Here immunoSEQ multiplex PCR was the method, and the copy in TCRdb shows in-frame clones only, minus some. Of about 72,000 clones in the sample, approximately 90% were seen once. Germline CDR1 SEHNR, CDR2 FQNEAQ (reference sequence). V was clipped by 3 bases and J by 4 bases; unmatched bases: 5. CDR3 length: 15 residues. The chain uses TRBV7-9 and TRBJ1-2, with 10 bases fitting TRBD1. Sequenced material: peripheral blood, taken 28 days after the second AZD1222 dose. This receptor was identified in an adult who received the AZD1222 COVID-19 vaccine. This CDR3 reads CASSFRQGAGYGYTF. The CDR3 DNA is TGTGCCAGCAGCTTCCGACAGGGGGCTGGCTATGGCTACACCTTC.